This is a list of T cell receptor beta chains from one sample in a study of blood T cell repertoires in COVID-19. Some clones are missing from TCRdb's copy, which holds only in-frame ones; the method was immunoSEQ multiplex PCR. This table holds approximately 73,000 clones, approximately 92% found once. Sequencing was done on a sample of peripheral blood. The receptors shown here come from a man older than 75 with acute or convalescent COVID-19. Each CDR3 is given with its conserved first and last residue. Each record gives: J gene, V gene, CDR3 protein.

J gene: TRBJ1-5; V gene: TRBV6-1; CDR3 protein: CASSEAQGAGNQPQHF
J gene: TRBJ2-3; V gene: TRBV5-1; CDR3 protein: CASSGGLAGSTDTQYF
J gene: TRBJ1-1; V gene: TRBV29-1; CDR3 protein: CSAEESGWTEAFF
J gene: TRBJ2-6; V gene: TRBV4-1; CDR3 protein: CASSFGQGYYSGANVLTF
J gene: TRBJ1-5; V gene: TRBV19; CDR3 protein: CASSDQARTNQPQHF
J gene: TRBJ1-2; V gene: TRBV6-5; CDR3 protein: CASSYSRGRVDYTF
J gene: TRBJ1-1; V gene: TRBV6-6; CDR3 protein: CASSIDRPTEAFF
J gene: TRBJ1-5; V gene: TRBV27; CDR3 protein: CASSLGTGGNQPQHF
J gene: TRBJ1-5; V gene: TRBV30; CDR3 protein: CAWSSGPEPQHF
J gene: TRBJ1-3; V gene: TRBV3-1/TRBV3-2; CDR3 protein: CASSQDTQYSGNTIYF
J gene: TRBJ1-1; V gene: TRBV12-3/TRBV12-4; CDR3 protein: CASSRRENTEAFF
J gene: TRBJ2-6; V gene: TRBV5-4; CDR3 protein: CASSVTPSRHLSGANVLTF
J gene: TRBJ1-1; V gene: TRBV11-2; CDR3 protein: CASSFGQGNTEAFF
J gene: TRBJ2-3; V gene: TRBV6-2/TRBV6-3; CDR3 protein: CASSYSASSSPDTQYF
J gene: TRBJ2-1; V gene: TRBV20-1; CDR3 protein: CSADRGEQFF
J gene: TRBJ1-4; V gene: TRBV6-1; CDR3 protein: CASSEVIPGGATNEKLFF
J gene: TRBJ1-5; V gene: TRBV7-8; CDR3 protein: CASRQTGTGVPNQPQHF
J gene: TRBJ1-5; V gene: TRBV27; CDR3 protein: CASSPQGYSSNQPQHF
J gene: TRBJ1-1; V gene: TRBV5-1; CDR3 protein: CASSLGSGGLDTEAFF
J gene: TRBJ2-3; V gene: TRBV3-1/TRBV3-2; CDR3 protein: CASSFGNTGTDTQYF
J gene: TRBJ1-1; V gene: TRBV5-1; CDR3 protein: CASSLATTAEAFF
J gene: TRBJ2-2; V gene: TRBV11-3; CDR3 protein: CASSLKGGNTGELFF
J gene: TRBJ1-2; V gene: TRBV28; CDR3 protein: CASSPGDRAGGYTF
J gene: TRBJ1-6; V gene: TRBV27; CDR3 protein: CASRFHTNSPLHF
J gene: TRBJ2-1; V gene: TRBV19; CDR3 protein: CASSIGGKQFF
J gene: TRBJ1-2; V gene: TRBV2; CDR3 protein: CASSARTFYGYTF
J gene: TRBJ2-1; V gene: TRBV7-9; CDR3 protein: CASSLGPGLVGSSYNEQFF
J gene: TRBJ2-2; V gene: TRBV2; CDR3 protein: CASRDRDRDTGELFF